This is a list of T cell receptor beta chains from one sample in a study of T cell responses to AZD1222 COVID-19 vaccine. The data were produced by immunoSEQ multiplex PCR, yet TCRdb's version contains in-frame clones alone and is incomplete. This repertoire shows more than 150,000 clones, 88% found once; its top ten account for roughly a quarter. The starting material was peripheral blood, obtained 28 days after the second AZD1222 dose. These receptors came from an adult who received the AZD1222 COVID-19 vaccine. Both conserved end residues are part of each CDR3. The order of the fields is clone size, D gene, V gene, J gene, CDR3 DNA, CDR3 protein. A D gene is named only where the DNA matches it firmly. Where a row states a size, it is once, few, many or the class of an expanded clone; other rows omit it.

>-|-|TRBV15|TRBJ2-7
TGTGCCACCAGCAGAGATCTGCCTACCGCCTACGAGCAGTACTTC
CATSRDLPTAYEQYF
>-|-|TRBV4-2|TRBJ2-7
TGTGCCAGCAGCCCCGGAAGAGGCTCCTACGAGCAGTACTTC
CASSPGRGSYEQYF
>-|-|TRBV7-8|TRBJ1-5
TGTGCCAGCAGCTTGGGGGCAGGGGTAAATCAGCCCCAGCATTTT
CASSLGAGVNQPQHF
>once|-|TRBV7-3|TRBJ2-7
TGTGCCAGCAGCTTAAAGGGCGGAGGGGTCTACGAGCAGTACTTC
CASSLKGGGVYEQYF
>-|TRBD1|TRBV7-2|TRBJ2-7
TGTGCCAGCAGCAGTTACGGACAGGGTGGCTACGAGCAGTACTTC
CASSSYGQGGYEQYF
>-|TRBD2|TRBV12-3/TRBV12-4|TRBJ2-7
TGTGCCAGCAGTTGGACTAGCGGAGTGCAGCAGTACTTC
CASSWTSGVQQYF
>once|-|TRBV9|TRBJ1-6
TGTGCCAGCAGCGCCCCCCCAGGGGTCTATAATTCACCCCTCCACTTT
CASSAPPGVYNSPLHF
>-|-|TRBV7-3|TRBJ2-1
TGTGCCAGCAGCTTAGGCCCCGCGGGTAGGAATGAGCAGTTCTTC
CASSLGPAGRNEQFF
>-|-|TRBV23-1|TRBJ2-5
TGCGCCAGCAGTCAATCCGGACGGAAAGAGACCCAGTACTTC
CASSQSGRKETQYF
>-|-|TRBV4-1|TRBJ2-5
TGCGCCAGCAGCCAAACCCTCGGGGAGACCCAGTACTTC
CASSQTLGETQYF
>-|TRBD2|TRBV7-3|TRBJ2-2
TGTGCCAGCAGCCCAGGACAGCGGGGGCTTTCCGGGGAGCTGTTTTTT
CASSPGQRGLSGELFF
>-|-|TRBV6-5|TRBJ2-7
TGTGCCAGCAGTCCGGGGGCCTACGAGCAGTACTTC
CASSPGAYEQYF
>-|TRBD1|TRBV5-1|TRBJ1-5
TGCGCCAGCAGCCGGGCCGGGACAGAGAATCAGCCCCAGCATTTT
CASSRAGTENQPQHF
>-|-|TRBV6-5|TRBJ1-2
TGTGCCAGCAGTAAAACAGGGTCTGGCTACACCTTC
CASSKTGSGYTF
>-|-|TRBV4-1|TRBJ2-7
TGCGCCAGCAGCCAAGGGACTACGACCTACGAGCAGTACTTC
CASSQGTTTYEQYF
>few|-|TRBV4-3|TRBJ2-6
TGCGCCAGCAGCCAAGTTCAGGGTCCGACTGGGGCCAACGTCCTGACTTTC
CASSQVQGPTGANVLTF
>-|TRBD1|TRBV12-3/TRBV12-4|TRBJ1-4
TGTGCCAGCAGAGTTCAGGGGGCTGAAAAACTGTTTTTT
CASRVQGAEKLFF
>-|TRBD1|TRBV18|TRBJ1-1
TGTGCCAGCTCCCTCCGGGACAGGGGGCGGGTGGTCACTGAAGCTTTCTTT
CASSLRDRGRVVTEAFF
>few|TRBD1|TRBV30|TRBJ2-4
TGTGCCTGGAGTGTACTCGGACAGGGGGTCCAGTACTTC
CAWSVLGQGVQYF
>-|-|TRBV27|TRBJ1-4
TGTGCCAGCAGGGCCTGGGGGGGCGGGGAAAAACTGTTTTTT
CASRAWGGGEKLFF
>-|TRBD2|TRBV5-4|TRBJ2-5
TGTGCCAGCAGCACCGGGGGGTTAGAGACCCAGTACTTC
CASSTGGLETQYF
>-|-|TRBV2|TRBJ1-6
TGTGCCAGCAGTGACCCAGCAAGCTCCTATAATTCACCCCTCCACTTT
CASSDPASSYNSPLHF
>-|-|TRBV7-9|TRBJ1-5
TGTGCCAGCAGCTTAGTAGGGAACAATCAGCCCCAGCATTTT
CASSLVGNNQPQHF
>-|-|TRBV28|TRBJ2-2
TGTGCCAGCAGCCCCGCGGGCGGCGGGGAGCTGTTTTTT
CASSPAGGGELFF
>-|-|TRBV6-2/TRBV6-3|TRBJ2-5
TGTGCCAGCAGTTCCCGGGACGGGGAAGGGACCCAGTACTTC
CASSSRDGEGTQYF
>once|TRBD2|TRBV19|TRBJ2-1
TGTGCCAGTAGTATAGGCACTAGCGGGAGTAAGGGTGAGCAGTTCTTC
CASSIGTSGSKGEQFF
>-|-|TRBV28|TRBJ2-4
TGTGCCAGCAGTCCTCCGCACGCCGCGGGCCCAAACATTCAGTACTTC
CASSPPHAAGPNIQYF
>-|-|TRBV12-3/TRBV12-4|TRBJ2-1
TGTGCCAGCAGTTTAGCAACCCCTCAGTTCTTC
CASSLATPQFF
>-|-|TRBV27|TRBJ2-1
TGTGCCAGCAGTCCTAAGGACCGCGCTTTGGGGTACAATGAGCAGTTCTTC
CASSPKDRALGYNEQFF
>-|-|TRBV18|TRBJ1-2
TGTGCCAGCTCACCACCGCTCAGGGATAGTGGCTACACCTTC
CASSPPLRDSGYTF
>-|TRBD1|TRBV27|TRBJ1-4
TGTGCCAGCAGTTCGACAGGGGTCACTAATGAAAAACTGTTTTTT
CASSSTGVTNEKLFF
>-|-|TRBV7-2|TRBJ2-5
TGTGCCAGCAGCTTAGGAAGGACCCAAGGTGCGACCCAGTACTTC
CASSLGRTQGATQYF
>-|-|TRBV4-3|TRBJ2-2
TGCGCCAGCAGCCAACGGACTGGTTACACCGGGGAGCTGTTTTTT
CASSQRTGYTGELFF
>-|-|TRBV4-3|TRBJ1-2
TGCGCCAGCAGCCAAGGTCCCGGGAGCCCTTCGGGTGGCTACACCTTC
CASSQGPGSPSGGYTF
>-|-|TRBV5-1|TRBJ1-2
TGCGCCAGCAGCGAGGTAGGCGGCTACACCTTC
CASSEVGGYTF
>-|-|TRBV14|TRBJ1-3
TGTGCCAGCAGCCGAGAAGCTGGAAACACCATATATTTT
CASSREAGNTIYF
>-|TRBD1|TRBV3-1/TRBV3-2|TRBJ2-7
TGTGCCAGCAGCCGAGGGACAGGGGATGGGTCCTACGAGCAGTACTTC
CASSRGTGDGSYEQYF
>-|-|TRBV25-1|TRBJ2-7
TGTGCCAGCAGGGGGATAGGCGGGGCCGCTATTCTGGACTTC
CASRGIGGAAILDF
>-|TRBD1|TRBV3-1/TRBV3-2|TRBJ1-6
TGTGCCAGCAGCCTCACCGGACAGGGGGCCGGTAATTCACCCCTCCACTTT
CASSLTGQGAGNSPLHF
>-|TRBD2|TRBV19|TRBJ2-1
TGTGCCAGTAGTATAACTAGCGGGCCAGCGTTCTTC
CASSITSGPAFF
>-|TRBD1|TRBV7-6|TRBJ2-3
TGTGCCAGCAGCTTAGCGCTGACAGGGGGTACAGATACGCAGTATTTT
CASSLALTGGTDTQYF
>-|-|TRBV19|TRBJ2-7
TGTGCCAGTAGTATCCAGGGGACCCACGAGCAGTACTTC
CASSIQGTHEQYF
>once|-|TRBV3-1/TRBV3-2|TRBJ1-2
TGTGCCAGCAGCCTCAAGGGTACGGGCCCGACGCCACCTAACTATGGCTACACCTTC
CASSLKGTGPTPPNYGYTF
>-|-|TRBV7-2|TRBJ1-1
TGTGCCAGCAGCTTATATCGAAACACTGAAGCTTTCTTT
CASSLYRNTEAFF
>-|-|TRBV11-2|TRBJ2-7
TGTGCCAGCAGCTTAGAGTCCGGGACCTACGAGCAGTACTTC
CASSLESGTYEQYF
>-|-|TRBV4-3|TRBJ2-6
TGCGCCAGCAGCCAAGAGATCTCTGGGGCCAACGTCCTGACTTTC
CASSQEISGANVLTF
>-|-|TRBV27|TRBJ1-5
TGTGCCAGCAGTTTAGGTGCCGGGGCCACCGCCTCGGATCAGCCCCAGCATTTT
CASSLGAGATASDQPQHF
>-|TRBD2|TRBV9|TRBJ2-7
TGTGCCAGCAGCGCCGGACTAGCGGATACCTACGAGCAGTACTTC
CASSAGLADTYEQYF
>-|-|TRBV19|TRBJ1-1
TGTGCCAGTAGCCCCAGCCCCGCGGGCACTGAAGCTTTCTTT
CASSPSPAGTEAFF
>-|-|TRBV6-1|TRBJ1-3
TGTGCCAGCAGTGAGAAGACAGGAGGAGGAAACACCATATATTTT
CASSEKTGGGNTIYF
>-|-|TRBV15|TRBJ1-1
TGTGCCACCAGCAGAGATGTGGGTTTTAACACTGAAGCTTTCTTT
CATSRDVGFNTEAFF
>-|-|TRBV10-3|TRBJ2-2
TGTGCCATCAGTGGGCTCGGGGCCCCCACCGGGGAGCTGTTTTTT
CAISGLGAPTGELFF